These 10 T cell receptor beta chains originate from one sample sequenced in a study of blood T cell repertoires in COVID-19. TCRdb's copy holds only in-frame clones and misses some; the assay was immunoSEQ multiplex PCR. The profile covers 200,000 to 300,000 clones, with around 87% appearing a single time and less than 3% taken by the ten largest. Material for sequencing was peripheral blood. Receptor source: a woman aged 45-65 years with acute or convalescent COVID-19.

V and J are TRBV5-4 and TRBJ2-7; TRBD1 aligns across 12 bases. This CDR3 region has 13 residues. V lost 5 bases to trimming and J lost 9 bases; unmatched junction nucleotides: 6. The germline gives CDR1 SGHNT, CDR2 YYREEE (reference sequence). CDR3 residues: CASRAGQGAGQYF. CDR3 in DNA: TGTGCCAGCAGAGCGGGACAGGGGGCAGGGCAGTACTTC.

J is TRBJ1-4 and V is TRBV15; D remains unclear. CDR1 and CDR2 (germline): LNHNV, YYDKDF (reference sequence). This CDR3 has 13 residues. The germline V and J ends were trimmed by 6 bases and 1 base, with 6 bases remaining between them. The CDR3 loop reads CATRRLTNEKLFF. The CDR3, as DNA: TGTGCCACCAGGAGGCTAACTAATGAAAAACTGTTTTTT. Supplemented by reference TRBV15 and TRBJ1-4, the full variable domain reads DAMVIQNPRYQVTQFGKPVTLSCSQTLNHNVMYWYQQKSSQAPKLLFHYYDKDFNNEADTPDNFQSRRPNTSFCFLDIRSPGLGDTAMYLCATRRLTNEKLFFGSGTQLSVL.

This clone was counted once. V is TRBV5-1 and J is TRBJ2-7, with a weak D call TRBD1 (6 bases). Deletions cut 2 bases from V and 6 bases from J, with 12 bases between. Germline CDR1 and CDR2: SGHRS and YFSETQ. This CDR3 is 13 amino acids long. The CDR3 region has the DNA TGCGCCAGCAGCTTCACAGGGCTACCCGAGCAGTACTTC. Translation: CASSFTGLPEQYF.

This sequence joins TRBV27 and TRBJ1-4, with D possibly matching TRBD1 (5 bases). Trimming pared 1 base from V and 6 bases from J, leaving 12 bases between. CDR1 is MNHEY and CDR2 is SMNVEV in the germline V gene (reference sequence). This CDR3 contains 15 residues. Here the CDR3 DNA reads TGTGCCAGCAGTTTATGGGGCAGGGTTGATGAAAAACTGTTTTTT. Translated: CASSLWGRVDEKLFF.

V is TRBV5-1 and J is TRBJ1-4, with D perhaps matching TRBD1 (6 bases). In germline, CDR1 is SGHRS, CDR2 YFSETQ. The CDR3 totals 14 residues. Trimming left V 5 bases short and J 8 bases short, with 16 bases between. The CDR3: CASRIGQRIEKLFF. The CDR3 nucleotides read TGCGCCAGCAGAATTGGACAGAGAATCGAAAAACTGTTTTTT.

This clone was observed once. V is TRBV29-1 and J is TRBJ2-1; tentatively, D is TRBD2 (6 bases). Trimming removed 7 bases from V and 3 bases from J, with 13 bases in between. The CDR3 has 13 amino acids. CDR1 is SQVTM and CDR2 is ANQGSEA in the germline V gene. CDR3 coding DNA: TGCAGCGCTGGGACTCCTCGCTACAATGAGCAGTTCTTC. Translation: CSAGTPRYNEQFF.

This clone has just one count. The chain is built from TRBV30 and TRBJ2-7; 13 positions agree with TRBD2. The CDR3 consists of 18 residues. The germline gives CDR1 GTSNPN, CDR2 SVGIG (reference sequence). The junction had 15 bases not matched to a gene; V was cut back by 3 bases and J by 4 bases. The CDR3 DNA reads TGTGCCTGGAGCAAATCCTTAACGGGACTAGCGGGAATGTACGAGCAGTACTTC. This sequence encodes CAWSKSLTGLAGMYEQYF.

The V and J genes are TRBV15 and TRBJ1-4; the D is unclear. This CDR3 spans 12 amino acids. Germline values: CDR1 LNHNV, CDR2 YYDKDF (reference sequence). Trimming pared 5 bases from V and 8 bases from J, leaving 9 bases between. The CDR3: CATSPGYEKLFF. CDR3 nucleotides: TGTGCCACCAGCCCCGGGTACGAAAAACTGTTTTTT.

The rearrangement links TRBV19 to TRBJ2-5, with 7 positions matching TRBD2. Per germline, CDR1 LNHDA and CDR2 SQIVND (reference sequence). The V gene end was trimmed by 0 bases and the J gene end by 1 base; junction bases not matched to a gene: 5. This CDR3 is 16 amino acids long. This CDR3 is CASSIDPSGIQETQYF. The CDR3, as DNA: TGTGCCAGTAGTATAGACCCCAGCGGGATCCAAGAGACCCAGTACTTC.

The gene calls are TRBV30 and TRBJ1-2, with 7 bases fitting TRBD1. J lost 6 bases, V lost 3 bases, and 7 bases had no gene match. Germline lookup yields CDR1 GTSNPN and CDR2 SVGIG (reference sequence). The CDR3 is made up of 13 amino acids. This chain's CDR3 is CAWRTTGRHGYTF. In DNA, the CDR3 is TGTGCCTGGAGGACGACAGGGAGGCATGGCTACACCTTC.